Sequencing of this TCR beta chain was carried out in a study of identical twins. In TCRdb, the 5' RACE reads were re-called with MiXCR into one record per CDR3 protein. This repertoire shows 450,000 to 650,000 distinct CDR3 sequences, around 15% found once; its top ten account for 0.35% to 0.45%. Germline V gives CDR1 LGHDT, CDR2 YNNKEL (reference sequence). The CDR3 totals 14 residues. V lost 1 base and J 12 bases, leaving 16 bases between the germline ends. This clonotype came up a few times. These data also formed part of another study, on yellow fever vaccine responses in identical twins.

Input material: CD4+ T cells sorted from blood. This sequence originates from a woman under 30 in good health. The chain joins TRBV3-1 to TRBJ2-1; D is possibly TRBD1 (6 bases). CDR3 nucleotides: TGTGCCAGCAGCCAAGGGACAGCCGCAATGAGGCAGTTCTTC. The encoded protein is CASSQGTAAMRQFF.